Listed below are T cell receptor beta chains from one sample, sequenced in a study of blood T cells in healthy people across ages. TCRdb fed the 5' RACE reads into MiXCR, producing one record per CDR3 protein. The profile shows roughly 500,000 distinct CDR3 sequences, roughly a quarter of them singletons. Input material: blood. These receptors were obtained from a woman in her 70s in good health. The CDR3 runs from the conserved cysteine through the conserved F or W. D genes are given only for firm matches. A row's size may be missing; if present it is once, few, many or a size class.

>-|-|TRBV12-3/TRBV12-4|TRBJ2-5
CASSLRNVETQYF
TGTGCCAGCAGCTTAAGGAATGTGGAGACCCAGTACTTC
>few|TRBD1|TRBV7-8|TRBJ2-5
CTGSSQDRGSQETQYF
TGTACCGGCAGCTCTCAAGACAGGGGATCCCAAGAGACCCAGTACTTC
>few|TRBD1|TRBV4-3|TRBJ1-2
CASSLRARDRGFGGYTF
TGCGCCAGCAGCCTTAGAGCTAGGGACAGGGGGTTCGGTGGCTACACCTTC
>-|-|TRBV7-2|TRBJ1-5
CASSLAVSGGQPQHF
TGTGCCAGCAGCTTAGCAGTTTCCGGAGGGCAGCCCCAGCATTTT
>-|-|TRBV11-3|TRBJ2-5
CASSLWISQETQYF
TGTGCCAGCAGCTTATGGATCAGTCAAGAGACCCAGTACTTC
>-|TRBD1|TRBV5-1|TRBJ2-2
CASRRTPGQGPNTGELFF
TGCGCCAGCCGAAGAACCCCGGGACAGGGGCCGAACACCGGGGAGCTGTTTTTT
>few|TRBD1|TRBV11-1|TRBJ1-1
CASSLRDRYRAEAFF
TGTGCCAGCAGCCTCCGGGACAGGTATAGGGCTGAAGCTTTCTTT
>few|TRBD2|TRBV6-6|TRBJ2-7
CASSYSSGGPSYEQYF
TGTGCCAGCAGTTACTCGTCGGGGGGTCCCTCCTACGAGCAGTACTTC
>few|-|TRBV29-1|TRBJ2-4
CRPVSIRQIKNIQYF
TGCAGGCCAGTGTCGATACGGCAGATCAAAAACATTCAGTACTTC
>-|-|TRBV21-1|TRBJ2-3
CASSPREEVGTDTQYF
TGTGCCAGCAGCCCACGAGAGGAGGTTGGAACAGATACGCAGTATTTT
>-|-|TRBV7-9|TRBJ1-4
CASSPQGGTNEKLFF
TGTGCCAGCAGCCCACAGGGAGGCACTAATGAAAAACTGTTTTTT
>-|TRBD2|TRBV20-1|TRBJ2-1
CSAMGLANSEQFF
TGCAGTGCTATGGGACTAGCGAATAGTGAGCAGTTCTTC
>few|-|TRBV5-1|TRBJ2-1
CASSLGLANEQFF
TGTGCCAGCAGCTTAGGGCTAGCAAATGAGCAGTTCTTC
>-|-|TRBV4-2|TRBJ2-7
CASSQVAGQSSYEQYF
TGTGCCAGCAGCCAAGTGGCGGGACAGAGCTCCTACGAGCAGTACTTC
>-|TRBD2|TRBV19|TRBJ2-5
CASSSLAGQQETQYF
TGTGCCAGTAGTTCTCTAGCGGGGCAACAAGAGACCCAGTACTTC
>-|TRBD2|TRBV5-1|TRBJ2-1
CASSVEAGIYNEQFF
TGCGCCAGCAGCGTCGAAGCGGGGATCTACAATGAGCAGTTCTTC
>few|TRBD2|TRBV5-1|TRBJ2-5
CASSTGTSQETQYF
TGCGCCAGCAGTACCGGGACTAGCCAAGAGACCCAGTACTTC
>-|TRBD1|TRBV20-1|TRBJ2-7
CSARTGGGEQYF
TGCAGTGCAAGGACAGGGGGCGGCGAGCAGTACTTC
>-|TRBD1|TRBV6-2/TRBV6-3|TRBJ1-2
CASSYGTGSTYGYTF
TGTGCCAGCAGTTACGGGACAGGGAGTACCTATGGCTACACCTTC
>-|-|TRBV4-2|TRBJ1-2
CASSQGLFRYGYTF
TGTGCCAGCAGCCAAGGGCTTTTCAGATATGGCTACACCTTC
>-|-|TRBV4-2|TRBJ1-4
CASSQGSGAEKLFF
TGTGCCAGCAGCCAAGGGTCAGGGGCCGAAAAACTGTTTTTT
>-|-|TRBV5-1|TRBJ1-4
CASSVTGTANEKLFF
TGCGCCAGCAGCGTAACCGGGACGGCTAATGAAAAACTGTTTTTT
>-|TRBD1|TRBV10-3|TRBJ2-7
CAISEPSGTGTEQYF
TGTGCCATCAGTGAGCCTTCCGGGACAGGGACCGAGCAGTACTTC
>once|-|TRBV6-1|TRBJ2-4
CASSTWAPRAKNIQYF
TGTGCCAGCAGTACCTGGGCCCCGAGGGCCAAAAACATTCAGTACTTC
>few|-|TRBV5-1|TRBJ2-7
CASSLHSPYEQYF
TGCGCCAGCAGCTTACACAGCCCCTACGAGCAGTACTTC
>-|-|TRBV29-1|TRBJ2-6
CSVAGSGANVQTF
TGCAGCGTTGCCGGGTCTGGGGCCAACGTCCAGACTTTC
>-|-|TRBV5-1|TRBJ2-7
CASSSQAGSSYEQYF
TGCGCCAGCAGCTCCCAGGCGGGCTCTTCCTACGAGCAGTACTTC
>-|-|TRBV7-2|TRBJ2-3
CASSSLRRADTQYF
TGTGCCAGCAGCTCCCTTAGAAGGGCAGATACGCAGTATTTT
>few|TRBD1|TRBV12-3/TRBV12-4|TRBJ1-2
CASTDRGKSYGYTF
TGTGCCAGCACCGACAGGGGAAAAAGCTATGGCTACACCTTC
>few|-|TRBV5-1|TRBJ2-5
CASSYHGASEQTQYF
TGCGCCAGCAGCTACCACGGGGCTAGCGAACAGACCCAGTACTTC
>-|TRBD2|TRBV9|TRBJ2-7
CASSVGGTSGGRSYEQYF
TGTGCCAGCAGCGTAGGGGGAACTAGCGGGGGACGATCCTACGAGCAGTACTTC
>-|-|TRBV7-2|TRBJ1-4
CASSLWGRGEQNEKLFF
TGTGCCAGCAGCTTGTGGGGCAGGGGAGAACAGAATGAAAAACTGTTTTTT
>once|TRBD1|TRBV7-9|TRBJ2-7
CASSFDRGLNHYEQYF
TGTGCCAGCAGTTTCGACAGGGGGCTGAACCACTACGAGCAGTACTTC
>few|-|TRBV20-1|TRBJ2-5
CSARRGGHQETQYF
TGCAGTGCTAGGAGGGGGGGCCACCAAGAGACCCAGTACTTC
>many|-|TRBV12-5|TRBJ2-7
CASGSLLTGAYEQYF
TGTGCTAGTGGTTCCCTTTTGACAGGAGCCTACGAGCAGTACTTC
>-|-|TRBV18|TRBJ2-1
CASSPKVGGSYNEQFF
TGTGCCAGCTCACCTAAGGTTGGGGGCTCCTACAATGAGCAGTTCTTC
>few|-|TRBV6-5|TRBJ2-5
CASSRGWETQYF
TGTGCCAGCAGTAGGGGGTGGGAGACCCAGTACTTC
>many|TRBD2|TRBV7-2|TRBJ2-5
CASSAGGPGETQYF
TGTGCCAGCAGCGCGGGGGGGCCCGGGGAGACCCAGTACTTC
>many|TRBD1|TRBV7-2|TRBJ1-4
CASRPPGQGNEKLFF
TGTGCCAGCCGCCCCCCGGGACAGGGCAATGAAAAACTGTTTTTT
>-|TRBD1|TRBV4-3|TRBJ1-2
CASSQDPPGQAFLYGYTF
TGCGCCAGCAGCCAGGACCCCCCTGGACAGGCATTTTTATATGGCTACACCTTC
>-|-|TRBV6-2/TRBV6-3|TRBJ2-7
CASSMGGSLSYEQYF
TGTGCCAGCAGTATGGGCGGCTCCCTCTCCTACGAGCAGTACTTC
>few|TRBD1|TRBV5-1|TRBJ1-4
CASSLGQGGDEKLFF
TGCGCCAGCAGCTTGGGACAGGGCGGCGATGAAAAACTGTTTTTT
>few|TRBD2|TRBV7-2|TRBJ2-1
CASSFDSGGGNEQFF
TGTGCCAGCAGCTTTGATAGCGGGGGGGGAAATGAGCAGTTCTTC
>-|-|TRBV4-2|TRBJ2-6
CASSQDGRSTGANVLTF
TGTGCCAGCAGCCAAGACGGAAGGTCGACCGGGGCCAACGTCCTGACTTTC
>few|-|TRBV5-1|TRBJ2-1
CASSLSVVGGEQFF
TGCGCCAGCAGCTTGAGTGTAGTAGGGGGTGAGCAGTTCTTC
>few|-|TRBV24-1|TRBJ1-1
CATSDLAGTTPTF
TGTGCCACCAGTGATTTGGCCGGGACCACCCCCACGTTT